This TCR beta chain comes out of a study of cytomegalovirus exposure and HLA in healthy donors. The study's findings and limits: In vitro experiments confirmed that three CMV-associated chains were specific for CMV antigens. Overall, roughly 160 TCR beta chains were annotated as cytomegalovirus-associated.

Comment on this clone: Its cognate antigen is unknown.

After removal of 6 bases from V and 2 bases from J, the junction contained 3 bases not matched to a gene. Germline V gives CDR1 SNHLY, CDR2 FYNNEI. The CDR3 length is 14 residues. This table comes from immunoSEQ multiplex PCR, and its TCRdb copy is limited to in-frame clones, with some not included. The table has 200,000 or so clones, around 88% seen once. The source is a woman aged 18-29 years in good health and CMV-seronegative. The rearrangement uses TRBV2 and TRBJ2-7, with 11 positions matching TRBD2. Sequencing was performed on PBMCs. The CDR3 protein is CASSPTSGAYEQYF. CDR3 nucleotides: TGTGCCAGCAGCCCGACTAGCGGGGCCTACGAGCAGTACTTC.